Listed below are T cell receptor beta chains from one sample, sequenced in a study of blood T cell repertoires in COVID-19. TCRdb keeps only in-frame clones here, not all; method: immunoSEQ multiplex PCR. Altogether 150,000 to 200,000 clones are present, roughly 86% being singletons, with the ten largest covering 7.7%. Source material: peripheral blood. All receptors derive from a man aged 40-49 years who had recovered from COVID-19. CDR3s include the opening cysteine and the closing phenylalanine or tryptophan. Each record gives: V gene, J gene, clone size, D gene, CDR3 protein, CDR3 DNA. A D gene is named only where the DNA matches it firmly. Size is omitted from some rows. Given values are once, few, many or a class for expanded clones.

v_gene: TRBV28; j_gene: TRBJ2-1; abundance: few; d_gene: -; CDR3aa: CASSFGLEQFF; CDR3nt: TGTGCCAGCAGTTTTGGGCTTGAGCAGTTCTTC
v_gene: TRBV11-2; j_gene: TRBJ2-1; abundance: -; d_gene: TRBD2; CDR3aa: CASSLGAGLNEQFF; CDR3nt: TGTGCCAGCAGCTTAGGAGCGGGGTTAAATGAGCAGTTCTTC
v_gene: TRBV11-2; j_gene: TRBJ1-1; abundance: -; d_gene: -; CDR3aa: CASSLDLQGEAFF; CDR3nt: TGTGCCAGCAGCTTAGATCTTCAGGGTGAAGCTTTCTTT
v_gene: TRBV15; j_gene: TRBJ2-7; abundance: -; d_gene: -; CDR3aa: CATSRDRWGQTYEQYF; CDR3nt: TGTGCCACCAGCAGAGATCGGTGGGGACAAACATACGAGCAGTACTTC
v_gene: TRBV7-8; j_gene: TRBJ2-2; abundance: -; d_gene: TRBD2; CDR3aa: CASSLVREDGELFF; CDR3nt: TGTGCCAGCAGCTTAGTACGGGAGGACGGGGAGCTGTTTTTT
v_gene: TRBV6-5; j_gene: TRBJ1-2; abundance: -; d_gene: -; CDR3aa: CATGTSISGYTF; CDR3nt: TGTGCCACTGGGACTTCCATATCGGGCTACACCTTC
v_gene: TRBV6-5; j_gene: TRBJ2-5; abundance: -; d_gene: TRBD2; CDR3aa: CASSYSVAGGQETQYF; CDR3nt: TGTGCCAGCAGTTACTCGGTAGCGGGGGGGCAAGAGACCCAGTACTTC
v_gene: TRBV2; j_gene: TRBJ2-3; abundance: few; d_gene: -; CDR3aa: CASRRDFLWHF; CDR3nt: TGTGCCAGCAGACGGGACTTCCTCTGGCATTTT
v_gene: TRBV11-2; j_gene: TRBJ2-7; abundance: -; d_gene: -; CDR3aa: CASSLGGGGVTYEQYF; CDR3nt: TGTGCCAGCAGCTTAGGAGGGGGAGGGGTTACCTACGAGCAGTACTTC
v_gene: TRBV11-3; j_gene: TRBJ2-3; abundance: -; d_gene: -; CDR3aa: CASSPKGVVRTDTQYF; CDR3nt: TGTGCCAGCAGCCCGAAGGGGGTGGTTAGAACAGATACGCAGTATTTT
v_gene: TRBV18; j_gene: TRBJ1-1; abundance: -; d_gene: -; CDR3aa: CASSPRGVNTEAFF; CDR3nt: TGTGCCAGCTCACCACGGGGGGTGAACACTGAAGCTTTCTTT
v_gene: TRBV11-2; j_gene: TRBJ2-5; abundance: once; d_gene: TRBD2; CDR3aa: CASSLGRLAAFQETQYF; CDR3nt: TGTGCCAGCAGCTTAGGAAGACTAGCGGCCTTCCAAGAGACCCAGTACTTC
v_gene: TRBV28; j_gene: TRBJ1-1; abundance: once; d_gene: -; CDR3aa: CASSQGKAFF; CDR3nt: TGTGCCAGCAGCCAGGGGAAAGCTTTCTTT
v_gene: TRBV5-8; j_gene: TRBJ2-5; abundance: -; d_gene: -; CDR3aa: CASSFKVGSKETQYF; CDR3nt: TGTGCCAGCAGCTTCAAGGTGGGCTCTAAAGAGACCCAGTACTTC